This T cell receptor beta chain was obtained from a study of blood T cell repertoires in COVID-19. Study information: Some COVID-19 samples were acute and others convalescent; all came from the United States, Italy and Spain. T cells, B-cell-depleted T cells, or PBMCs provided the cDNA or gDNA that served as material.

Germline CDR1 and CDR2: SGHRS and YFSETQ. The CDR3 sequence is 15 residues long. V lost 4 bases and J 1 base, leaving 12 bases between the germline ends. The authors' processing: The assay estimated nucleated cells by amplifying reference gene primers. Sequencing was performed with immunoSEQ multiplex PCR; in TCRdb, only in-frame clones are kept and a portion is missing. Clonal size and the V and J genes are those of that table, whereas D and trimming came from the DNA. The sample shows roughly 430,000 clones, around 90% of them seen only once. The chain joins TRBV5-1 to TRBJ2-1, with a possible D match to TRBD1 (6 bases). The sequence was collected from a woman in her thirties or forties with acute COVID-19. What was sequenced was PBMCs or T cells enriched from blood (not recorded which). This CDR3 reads CASSPGQASYNEQFF. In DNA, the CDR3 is TGCGCCAGCAGCCCGGGACAAGCTTCCTACAATGAGCAGTTCTTC.